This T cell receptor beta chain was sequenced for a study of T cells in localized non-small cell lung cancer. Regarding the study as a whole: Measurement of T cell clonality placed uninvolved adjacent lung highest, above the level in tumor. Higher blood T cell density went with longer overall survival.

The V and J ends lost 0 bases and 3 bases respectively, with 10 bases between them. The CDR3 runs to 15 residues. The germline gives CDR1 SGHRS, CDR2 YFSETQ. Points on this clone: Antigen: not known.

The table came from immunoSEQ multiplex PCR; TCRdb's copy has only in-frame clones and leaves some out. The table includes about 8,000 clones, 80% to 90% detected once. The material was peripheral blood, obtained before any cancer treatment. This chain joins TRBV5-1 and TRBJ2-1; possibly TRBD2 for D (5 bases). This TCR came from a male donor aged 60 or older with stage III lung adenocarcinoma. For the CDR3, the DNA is TGCGCCAGCAGCTTGGAAGGAGCGGTCTACAATGAGCAGTTCTTC. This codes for CASSLEGAVYNEQFF.